This is a list of T cell receptor beta chains from one sample in a study of blood T cell repertoires in COVID-19. Sequencing was performed with immunoSEQ multiplex PCR; in TCRdb, only in-frame clones are kept and a portion is missing. The sample includes 80,000 to 100,000 clones, 80% seen only once; the top ten take under 20%. The sample taken for sequencing was peripheral blood. Receptors originate from a human donor in a cohort sampled during active COVID-19. Both conserved end residues are part of each CDR3. The order of the fields is CDR3 length, clone size, D gene, V gene, J gene, CDR3 protein, CDR3 DNA. The D gene is left open where the match is weak. Only part of the rows carry a size: once, few, many, or a class if the clone is expanded.

14	-	-	TRBV2	TRBJ2-2	CASSDTGRTGELFF	TGTGCCAGCAGCGATACAGGGAGAACCGGGGAGCTGTTTTTT
17	-	TRBD1	TRBV19	TRBJ1-5	CASSRGGTGGRHQPQHF	TGTGCCAGTAGTAGAGGTGGGACAGGGGGGAGGCATCAGCCCCAGCATTTT
13	once	-	TRBV18	TRBJ1-4	CASSLGLNEKLFF	TGTGCCAGCTCACTTGGGCTGAATGAAAAACTGTTTTTT
15	-	-	TRBV10-3	TRBJ1-5	CAIRKVRRRIQPQHF	TGTGCCATCAGGAAGGTGCGGAGGCGTATCCAGCCCCAGCATTTT
12	-	TRBD1	TRBV2	TRBJ2-3	CASRDRADTQYF	TGTGCCAGCAGGGACAGGGCAGATACGCAGTATTTT
16	-	TRBD1	TRBV28	TRBJ1-5	CASSTPGQGRGQPQHF	TGTGCCAGCAGTACCCCGGGACAGGGAAGGGGTCAGCCCCAGCATTTT
12	-	-	TRBV5-5	TRBJ1-4	CASSHYGEKLFF	TGTGCCAGCAGCCACTACGGTGAAAAACTGTTTTTT
14	-	TRBD1	TRBV30	TRBJ2-4	CAWSAQGVRYIQYF	TGTGCCTGGAGTGCCCAGGGGGTAAGATACATTCAGTACTTC
15	-	TRBD1	TRBV7-2	TRBJ1-3	CASSLDRGAGNTIYF	TGTGCCAGCAGCTTAGACAGGGGAGCTGGAAACACCATATATTTT
16	-	TRBD2	TRBV10-3	TRBJ2-5	CAISGYRDYSQETQYF	TGTGCCATCAGTGGATACCGGGACTATAGTCAAGAGACCCAGTACTTC
17	few	-	TRBV28	TRBJ2-4	CASRPPGDDMSKNIQYF	TGTGCCAGCCGGCCCCCAGGGGACGACATGTCCAAAAACATTCAGTACTTC
15	-	-	TRBV6-5	TRBJ2-7	CASSPRYRVPLEQYF	TGTGCCAGCAGTCCGCGTTACAGGGTACCCCTCGAGCAGTACTTC
12	-	-	TRBV5-6	TRBJ2-5	CASSLGRLAQYF	TGTGCCAGCAGCTTAGGTCGACTGGCCCAGTACTTC
12	once	-	TRBV2	TRBJ2-7	CASSERSYEQYF	TGTGCCAGCAGTGAGAGGTCGTACGAGCAGTACTTC
15	-	TRBD1	TRBV28	TRBJ1-1	CASSSQGAGSPEAFF	TGTGCCAGCAGTTCTCAGGGGGCGGGATCGCCTGAAGCTTTCTTT
17	-	TRBD2	TRBV5-8	TRBJ2-5	CASSLGTSGRADETQYF	TGTGCCAGCAGCTTGGGGACTAGCGGGAGGGCCGATGAGACCCAGTACTTC
17	-	-	TRBV3-1/TRBV3-2	TRBJ2-7	CASSPTGTYTTSYEQYF	TGTGCCAGCAGCCCAACCGGGACATATACGACCTCCTACGAGCAGTACTTC
13	few	-	TRBV3-1/TRBV3-2	TRBJ1-3	CASSQGRGNTIYF	TGTGCCAGCAGCCAGGGGCGAGGAAACACCATATATTTT
14	-	TRBD1	TRBV6-5	TRBJ1-2	CASSRTGGGSGYTF	TGTGCCAGCAGCCGGACAGGGGGAGGCTCTGGCTACACCTTC
14	-	-	TRBV11-2	TRBJ1-3	CASSLERTGNTIYF	TGTGCCAGCAGCTTAGAGCGGACTGGAAACACCATATATTTT
16	-	TRBD2	TRBV5-1	TRBJ2-5	CASSLGVASGQETQYF	TGCGCCAGCAGCTTGGGGGTCGCTAGCGGTCAAGAGACCCAGTACTTC
17	-	TRBD2	TRBV7-9	TRBJ2-3	CASSLGTRGGLANTQYF	TGTGCCAGCAGCTTAGGGACTAGGGGAGGACTCGCAAATACGCAGTATTTT
15	-	-	TRBV5-6	TRBJ2-5	CASSLAPLNRETQYF	TGTGCCAGCAGCTTGGCTCCCCTAAACCGGGAGACCCAGTACTTC
16	-	-	TRBV7-2	TRBJ2-5	CASSIPPRSLCETQYF	TGTGCCAGCAGCATACCCCCGAGGAGCCTCTGCGAGACCCAGTACTTC
16	-	-	TRBV6-1	TRBJ1-6	CASSEAVARYNSPLHF	TGTGCCAGCAGTGAAGCGGTGGCCAGATATAATTCACCCCTCCACTTT
13	-	TRBD1	TRBV29-1	TRBJ2-5	CSDRSRGQETQYF	TGCAGCGACAGATCCAGGGGACAGGAGACCCAGTACTTC
16	-	TRBD2	TRBV7-9	TRBJ2-7	CASSLTGTSGRAEQYF	TGTGCCAGCAGCCTTACCGGGACTAGCGGGAGGGCCGAGCAGTACTTC
14	-	-	TRBV15	TRBJ1-2	CATSRERSYYGYTF	TGTGCCACCAGCAGAGAGAGGTCTTACTATGGCTACACCTTC
15	-	TRBD2	TRBV5-1	TRBJ2-7	CASSLELAGGGEQYF	TGCGCCAGCAGCTTGGAACTAGCGGGAGGAGGCGAGCAGTACTTC
17	-	-	TRBV12-5	TRBJ2-5	CASGLGSETGEGKTQYF	TGTGCTAGTGGTTTGGGGTCCGAGACAGGGGAGGGAAAGACCCAGTACTTC
14	-	TRBD2	TRBV27	TRBJ2-1	CASSLGGGYNEQFF	TGTGCCAGCAGTTTAGGGGGGGGGTACAATGAGCAGTTCTTC
14	-	TRBD1	TRBV3-1/TRBV3-2	TRBJ1-1	CASRGDRGRNEAFF	TGTGCCAGCCGGGGGGACAGGGGGCGAAATGAAGCTTTCTTT
16	-	TRBD2	TRBV6-1	TRBJ2-5	CASSEAGSGGQETQYF	TGTGCCAGCAGTGAAGCAGGTAGCGGGGGCCAAGAGACCCAGTACTTC
15	-	-	TRBV5-8	TRBJ1-4	CASSPGGLRGEKLFF	TGTGCCAGCAGCCCGGGGGGCCTCAGGGGTGAAAAACTGTTTTTT
16	-	TRBD2	TRBV18	TRBJ2-1	CASSARLAGGPHEQFF	TGTGCCAGCTCCGCCCGACTAGCGGGAGGGCCACATGAGCAGTTCTTC